This entry lists 30 T cell receptor beta chains sequenced from one sample in a study of cytomegalovirus exposure and HLA in healthy donors. Sequencing was performed with immunoSEQ multiplex PCR; in TCRdb, only in-frame clones are kept and a portion is missing. Among about 330,000 clones, roughly 89% were seen once, and the ten largest hold around 0.84%. Specimen: PBMCs. These receptors were taken from a woman aged 18-29 years in good health and CMV-seronegative.

This sequence joins TRBV6-5 and TRBJ1-2; TRBD1 is a possible D gene (6 bases). The germline gives CDR1 MNHEY, CDR2 SVGAGI. CDR3 length: 13 residues. The V gene lost 7 bases and the J gene lost 10 bases, with 19 bases spanning the gap. CDR3 nucleotide sequence: TGTGCCAGCAATAGAGGGGGAAGCCAAAACTACACCTTC. Its translation: CASNRGGSQNYTF.

V usage is TRBV5-8 and J usage is TRBJ2-1; D not resolved. Trimming cost V 2 bases and J 3 bases, with 9 bases left between them. Germline V gene sequence: CDR1 SGHTS, CDR2 YDEGEE. The CDR3 is 14 residues long. Here the CDR3 DNA reads TGTGCCAGCAGCTTCCTAAGAAACTACAATGAGCAGTTCTTC. It specifies CASSFLRNYNEQFF.

The chain employs TRBV29-1 and TRBJ2-1; 9 bases map to TRBD1. Trimming took 0 bases from V and 7 from J; bases not matched to a gene: 10. Germline loops: CDR1 SQVTM, CDR2 ANQGSEA. The CDR3 is 16 residues long. The CDR3 DNA sequence: TGCAGCGTTGAAGAAACCGGGACAGGGAGGGAGAATGAGCAGTTCTTC. Translated, it gives CSVEETGTGRENEQFF.

The chain couples TRBV2 to TRBJ2-3; 7 bases are a match to TRBD2. V lost 7 bases to trimming and J lost 5 bases; unmatched junction nucleotides: 6. The CDR3 has 13 amino acids. The germline V gene has CDR1 SNHLY and CDR2 FYNNEI. The CDR3 protein is CASKRLAVDTQYF. The CDR3 DNA reads as TGTGCCAGCAAGCGGCTAGCGGTAGATACGCAGTATTTT.

This chain connects TRBV7-2 to TRBJ2-3, with a tentative D call TRBD2 (6 bases). This CDR3 contains 17 residues. Germline V gene data show CDR1 as SGHTA and CDR2 as FQGNSA. Trimming pared 3 bases from V and 4 bases from J, leaving 20 bases between. CDR3 residues: CASSFKGGTSSADTQYF. DNA for the CDR3: TGTGCCAGCAGCTTTAAGGGAGGAACCTCCTCGGCAGATACGCAGTATTTT.

The chain uses TRBV29-1 and TRBJ2-5; D might be TRBD2 (6 bases). There are 14 residues in the CDR3. Trimming removed 6 bases at V and 7 bases at J, with 21 bases between. Germline V gene sequence: CDR1 SQVTM, CDR2 ANQGSEA. The CDR3: CSVGRDGGPGTQYF. CDR3 nucleotides: TGCAGCGTGGGCCGGGACGGAGGGCCAGGGACCCAGTACTTC.

This chain connects TRBV6-5 to TRBJ1-3, with D unclear. The germline gives CDR1 MNHEY, CDR2 SVGAGI. Trimming took 0 bases from V and 9 from J, leaving 12 bases between them. The CDR3 has 14 residues. The CDR3: CASSYSEVFGTIYF. CDR3 nucleotide sequence: TGTGCCAGCAGTTACTCCGAGGTCTTCGGCACCATATATTTT.

The chain employs TRBV19 and TRBJ2-5, with D maybe TRBD1 (5 bases). CDR3 length equals 16 residues. Trimming removed 5 bases at V and 3 bases at J, with 19 bases between. Germline CDR1 reads LNHDA; CDR2 reads SQIVND (reference sequence). The CDR3 DNA reads TGTGCCAGTAGTCCCTCTATAGGGGTAGTAGAAGAGACCCAGTACTTC. Amino acids: CASSPSIGVVEETQYF. Drawing the rest from reference TRBV19 and TRBJ2-5, the complete variable domain is DGGITQSPKYLFRKEGQNVTLSCEQNLNHDAMYWYRQDPGQGLRLIYYSQIVNDFQKGDIAEGYSVSREKKESFPLTVTSAQKNPTAFYLCASSPSIGVVEETQYFGPGTRLLVL.

This chain connects TRBV7-2 to TRBJ2-3, with a possible D match to TRBD2 (5 bases). Per germline, CDR1 SGHTA and CDR2 FQGNSA. This CDR3 has 14 residues. The V end lost 7 bases, the J end lost 2 bases, and 13 bases lay between the germline ends. CDR3 sequence reads: CASTPASLTDTQYF. The CDR3 DNA reads as TGTGCCAGCACTCCGGCTAGCCTCACAGATACGCAGTATTTT.

The rearrangement uses TRBV27 and TRBJ2-5, with 8 bases that match TRBD1. After removal of 5 bases from V and 5 bases from J, the junction contained 7 bases not matched to a gene. This CDR3 spans 14 amino acids. The germline gives CDR1 MNHEY, CDR2 SMNVEV (reference sequence). In DNA form, the CDR3 reads TGTGCCAGCAGTGACAGGGGTCTGGGGGAGACCCAGTACTTC. It encodes CASSDRGLGETQYF.

The chain combines TRBV7-3 with TRBJ2-5, with 9 bases fitting TRBD2. V was clipped by 6 bases and J by 5 bases; unmatched bases: 16. This CDR3 region has 17 residues. Per the germline V gene, CDR1 is SGHTA and CDR2 is FQGTGA. CDR3 residues: CASSPYPWREGRETQYF. CDR3 DNA sequence: TGTGCCAGCAGTCCCTATCCCTGGCGGGAGGGCCGGGAGACCCAGTACTTC.

This clone was observed once. V gene TRBV5-4 combines with J gene TRBJ2-7; 7 bases agree with TRBD1. V trimming: 5 bases; J trimming: 2 bases; junction bases outside the gene matches: 7. Germline lookup yields CDR1 SGHNT and CDR2 YYREEE (reference sequence). This CDR3 is built from 14 residues. The CDR3 DNA reads TGTGCCAGCAGACGGGACCAGGGGGCCTACGAGCAGTACTTC. It is translated as CASRRDQGAYEQYF.

This clone was counted ten times or more. The chain combines TRBV6-5 with TRBJ1-2, with TRBD1 identical over 7 bases. The CDR3 is made up of 14 amino acids. V shed 4 bases and J 4 bases; nucleotides not matched to a gene: 6. Germline CDR1 is MNHEY and CDR2 is SVGAGI. CDR3 sequence: CASSFGQAPYGYTF. CDR3 nucleotides: TGTGCCAGCAGTTTCGGACAGGCCCCCTATGGCTACACCTTC.

The chain links TRBV5-6 to TRBJ2-6, with D unclear. Germline V gene sequence: CDR1 SGHDT, CDR2 YYEEEE. This CDR3 region has 12 residues. V lost 6 bases and J 1 base, leaving 2 bases between the germline ends. CDR3 sequence: CASTSGANVLTF. The CDR3 DNA reads as TGTGCCAGCACGTCTGGGGCCAACGTCCTGACTTTC.

V is TRBV7-9 and J is TRBJ1-2; tentative D call: TRBD1 (6 bases). Per the germline V gene, CDR1 is SEHNR and CDR2 is FQNEAQ (reference sequence). The CDR3 runs to 13 residues. V was pared by 7 bases and J by 4 bases, with 13 bases between. CDR3 amino acids: CASNQQGAYGYTF. The CDR3 DNA reads TGTGCCAGCAACCAACAGGGAGCCTATGGCTACACCTTC.

The J gene is TRBJ2-1, the V gene TRBV2; unclear D gene. The CDR3 sequence is 14 residues long. From germline, CDR1 is SNHLY and CDR2 FYNNEI. Trimming left V 2 bases short and J 1 base short, with 6 bases between. The CDR3 spells CASSERSSYNEQFF. As DNA, the CDR3 is TGTGCCAGCAGTGAAAGGAGTTCCTACAATGAGCAGTTCTTC.

The chain combines TRBV10-2 with TRBJ1-5; D may be TRBD1 (5 bases). CDR3 size: 13 residues. The V end lost 8 bases, the J end lost 6 bases, and 14 bases lay between the germline ends. The V gene's germline CDR1 is WSHSY and CDR2 SAAADI. This CDR3 reads CASGSTAGQPQHF. CDR3 DNA sequence: TGCGCCAGCGGATCGACAGCGGGTCAGCCCCAGCATTTT.

The gene calls are TRBV4-2 and TRBJ2-1; 7 nucleotides align to TRBD1. V was pared by 6 bases and J by 3 bases, with 2 bases of the junction left unmatched. Germline loops: CDR1 LGHNA, CDR2 YNFKEQ. CDR3 size: 13 residues. The CDR3 DNA reads as TGTGCCAGCAGAAGGGACAGCTACAATGAGCAGTTCTTC. This encodes CASRRDSYNEQFF.

The rearrangement uses TRBV2 and TRBJ2-3; 10 bases align to TRBD2. Germline V gene sequence: CDR1 SNHLY, CDR2 FYNNEI. The CDR3 covers 16 residues. Trimming took 8 bases from V and 1 from J; bases not matched to a gene: 9. CDR3 amino acids: CASLLTGTSGTDTQYF. The CDR3 region has the DNA TGTGCCAGCCTACTGACCGGGACTAGCGGCACAGATACGCAGTATTTT.

CDR3 nucleotide sequence: TGTGCCAGCAGTGAACTGACTAGCGGGGAGACCCAGTACTTC. Translation gives CASSELTSGETQYF. The chain uses TRBV2 and TRBJ2-5; TRBD2 agrees at 10 bases. CDR1 SNHLY and CDR2 FYNNEI come from the germline V gene. This CDR3 region has 14 residues. V lost 2 bases and J lost 5; bases outside the gene matches: 2. Combining the CDR3 with reference TRBV2 and TRBJ2-5 gives the whole variable domain EPEVTQTPSHQVTQMGQEVILRCVPISNHLYFYWYRQILGQKVEFLVSFYNNEISEKSEIFDDQFSVERPDGSNFTLKIRSTKLEDSAMYFCASSELTSGETQYFGPGTRLLVL.

This clone was detected only once. In DNA, the CDR3 is TGTGCCAGCAGCCAAGAGGAGGGACAGGGATTTGGCTACACCTTC. It codes for CASSQEEGQGFGYTF. J is TRBJ1-2 and V is TRBV4-2; 9 nucleotides agree with TRBD1. The CDR3 has 15 residues. The germline CDR1 and CDR2 sequences are LGHNA and YNFKEQ. With V trimmed by 0 bases and J by 7 bases, 6 bases remained unmatched.

V gene TRBV6-1 combines with J gene TRBJ2-7; D ambiguous. The germline CDR1 and CDR2 sequences are MNHNS and SASEGT. The CDR3 is 13 residues long. V lost 1 base to trimming and J lost 3 bases, with 7 bases between them. The CDR3 sequence is CASSEELVYEQYF. The CDR3 DNA reads as TGTGCCAGCAGTGAAGAACTCGTCTACGAGCAGTACTTC.

The chain employs TRBV5-5 and TRBJ1-5; 7 nucleotides line up with TRBD1. The CDR3 is 16 residues long. The V and J ends lost 4 bases and 3 bases, in that order; junction bases with no gene match: 10. From germline, CDR1 is SGHKS and CDR2 YYEKEE (reference sequence). The CDR3 DNA follows: TGTGCCAGCAGCGTAAACCGGGACAGACCCAATCAGCCCCAGCATTTT. Translating it yields CASSVNRDRPNQPQHF.

The J gene is TRBJ2-1, the V gene TRBV6-5, with TRBD2 matching over 12 bases. The CDR3 loop spans 15 amino acids. V gave up 5 bases and J gave up 8 bases; unmatched junction bases: 7. CDR1 and CDR2 (germline): MNHEY, SVGAGI. CDR3 residues: CASSTLAGGFDEQFF. The CDR3 DNA is TGTGCCAGCAGTACCCTAGCGGGAGGGTTCGATGAGCAGTTCTTC.

The chain is built from TRBV4-3 and TRBJ2-1; TRBD1 matches 11 bases. The junction had 7 bases not matched to a gene; V was cut back by 5 bases and J by 4 bases. Germline V gives CDR1 LGHNA, CDR2 YSLEER. The CDR3 spans 16 residues. The CDR3 region has the DNA TGCGCCAGCAGCTCTGAAGGACAGGGGGCTTACAATGAGCAGTTCTTC. Translated: CASSSEGQGAYNEQFF.

This chain connects TRBV19 to TRBJ2-3, with 10 bases fitting TRBD2. The CDR3 is 21 amino acids. CDR1 LNHDA and CDR2 SQIVND come from the germline V gene (reference sequence). The V and J ends lost 3 bases and 3 bases, in that order; junction bases with no gene match: 21. CDR3 amino acids: CASSIAPGRILTSGDTDTQYF. The DNA of the CDR3 is TGTGCCAGTAGTATCGCCCCAGGAAGGATCCTAACTAGCGGGGATACAGATACGCAGTATTTT. The whole variable domain, filled in from reference TRBV19 and TRBJ2-3, reads DGGITQSPKYLFRKEGQNVTLSCEQNLNHDAMYWYRQDPGQGLRLIYYSQIVNDFQKGDIAEGYSVSREKKESFPLTVTSAQKNPTAFYLCASSIAPGRILTSGDTDTQYFGPGTRLTVL.

This clone was observed once. J is TRBJ2-7 and V is TRBV5-1, with 7 bases that match TRBD1. V dropped 2 bases and J dropped 2; count of bases not matched to a gene: 1. Germline loops: CDR1 SGHRS, CDR2 YFSETQ. This CDR3 region has 13 residues. This CDR3 reads CASSFDRAYEQYF. CDR3 nucleotides: TGCGCCAGCAGCTTTGACAGGGCCTACGAGCAGTACTTC.

The rearrangement uses TRBV12-5 and TRBJ2-7; tentative D call: TRBD2 (6 bases). The CDR3 contains 15 residues. CDR1 and CDR2 from the germline V gene are LGHNT and FRNRAP. Trimming stripped 0 bases from V and 5 bases from J, with 14 bases between. CDR3 amino acids: CASGLVMGGTHEQYF. Written as DNA, the CDR3 is TGTGCTAGTGGTTTGGTAATGGGCGGGACCCACGAGCAGTACTTC. The whole variable domain, remainder taken from reference TRBV12-5 and TRBJ2-7, is DARVTQTPRHKVTEMGQEVTMRCQPILGHNTVFWYRQTMMQGLELLAYFRNRAPLDDSGMPKDRFSAEMPDATLATLKIQPSEPRDSAVYFCASGLVMGGTHEQYFGPGTRLTVT.

Written as DNA, the CDR3 is TGTGCCAGCAGCTCGTTCGCGGGACTAGCGGGGAACTACGAGCAGTACTTC. As protein: CASSSFAGLAGNYEQYF. The gene calls are TRBV5-6 and TRBJ2-7; 13 bases agree with TRBD2. The V gene end was trimmed by 3 bases and the J gene end by 3 bases; junction bases not matched to a gene: 9. Looked up from germline, CDR1 is SGHDT and CDR2 is YYEEEE. This CDR3 contains 17 residues.

This clone was detected a few times. This chain connects TRBV2 to TRBJ2-2; tentatively, D is TRBD1 (5 bases). Germline loops: CDR1 SNHLY, CDR2 FYNNEI. The CDR3 is 14 residues long. V was trimmed by 7 bases and J by 8 bases, leaving 17 bases between them. The CDR3 spells CASIIGGARGELFF. The CDR3 coding sequence is TGTGCCAGCATAATCGGTGGGGCAAGGGGGGAGCTGTTTTTT.